This T cell receptor beta chain was recorded in a study of blood T cells in healthy people across ages. For the study at large: About one barcoded beta molecule per two T cells came from capture by template switching.

Trimming shortened V by 5 bases and J by 5 bases, and 15 bases separated the two germline ends. The CDR3 runs 14 residues. CDR1 and CDR2 (germline): SGHVS, FQNEAQ. Primers used in a second PCR of about 7 to 11 cycles were a sample-barcoded 5' primer and a J-beta primer mix. With 12 random nucleotides, a template-switch adaptor tagged each individual cDNA molecule. MiXCR, run by TCRdb on the 5' RACE reads, gives a single entry per CDR3 protein. The repertoire holds approximately 760,000 distinct CDR3 sequences, with 25% as singletons. This sample was shared with a second study, whose subject was T cells of mothers and their children. That work states: Each mother gave over 9.5 million TCR beta CDR3 reads; each child, some 3 million.

The chain couples TRBV7-8 to TRBJ2-5; D is possibly TRBD2 (5 bases). The origin of this receptor is a boy aged 5-17 years in good health. The sequenced material came from blood. The chain's CDR3 is CASSTNRGLETQYF. In DNA form, the CDR3 reads TGTGCCAGCAGCACCAATCGGGGATTGGAGACCCAGTACTTC. The variable domain in full, with the rest retrieved from reference TRBV7-8 and TRBJ2-5, is GAGVSQSPRYKVAKRGQDVALRCDPISGHVSLFWYQQALGQGPEFLTYFQNEAQLDKSGLPSDRFFAERPEGSVSTLKIQRTQQEDSAVYLCASSTNRGLETQYFGPGTRLLVL.